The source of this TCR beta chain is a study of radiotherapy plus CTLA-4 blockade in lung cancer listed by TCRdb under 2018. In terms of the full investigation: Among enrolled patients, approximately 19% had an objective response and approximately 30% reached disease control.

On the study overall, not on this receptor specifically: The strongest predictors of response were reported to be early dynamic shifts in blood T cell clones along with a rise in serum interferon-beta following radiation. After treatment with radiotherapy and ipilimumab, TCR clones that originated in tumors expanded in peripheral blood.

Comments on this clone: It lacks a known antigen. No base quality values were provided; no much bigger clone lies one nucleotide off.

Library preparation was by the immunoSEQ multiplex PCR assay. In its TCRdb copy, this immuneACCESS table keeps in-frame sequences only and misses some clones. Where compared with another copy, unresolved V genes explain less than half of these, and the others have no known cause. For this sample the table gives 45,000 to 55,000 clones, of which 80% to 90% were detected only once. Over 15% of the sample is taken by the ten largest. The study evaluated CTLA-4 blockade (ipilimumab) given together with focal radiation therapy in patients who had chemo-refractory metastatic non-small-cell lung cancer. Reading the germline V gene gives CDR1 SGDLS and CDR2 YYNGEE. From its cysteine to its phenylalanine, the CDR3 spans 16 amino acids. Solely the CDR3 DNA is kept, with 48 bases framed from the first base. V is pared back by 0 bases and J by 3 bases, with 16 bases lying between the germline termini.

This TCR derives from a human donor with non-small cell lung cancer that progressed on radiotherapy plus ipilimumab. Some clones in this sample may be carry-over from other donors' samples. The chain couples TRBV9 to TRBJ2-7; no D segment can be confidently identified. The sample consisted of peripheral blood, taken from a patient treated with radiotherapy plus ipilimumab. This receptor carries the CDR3 CASSVGVTATYYEQYF. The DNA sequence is TGTGCCAGCAGCGTAGGAGTGACTGCCACTTACTACGAGCAGTACTTC.